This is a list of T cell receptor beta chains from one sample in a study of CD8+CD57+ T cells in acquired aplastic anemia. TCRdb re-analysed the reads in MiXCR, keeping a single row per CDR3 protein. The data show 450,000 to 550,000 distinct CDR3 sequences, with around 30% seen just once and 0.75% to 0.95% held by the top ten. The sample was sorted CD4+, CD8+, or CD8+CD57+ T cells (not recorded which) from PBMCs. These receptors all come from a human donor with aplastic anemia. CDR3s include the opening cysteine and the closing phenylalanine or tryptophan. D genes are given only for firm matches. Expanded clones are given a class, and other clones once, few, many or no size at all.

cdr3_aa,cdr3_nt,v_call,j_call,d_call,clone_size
CASSVTGLLSSYEQYF,TGTGCCAGCAGCGTAACGGGACTCCTAAGCTCCTACGAGCAGTACTTC,TRBV7-8,TRBJ2-7,.,many
CAISDRANGEKLFF,TGTGCCATCAGTGATAGGGCCAACGGGGAAAAACTGTTTTTT,TRBV10-3,TRBJ1-4,.,many
CASSLLRVSETQYF,TGTGCCAGCAGCTTATTGAGAGTTTCGGAGACCCAGTACTTC,TRBV5-6,TRBJ2-5,.,.
CASGTGSISGELYF,TGTGCCAGCGGTACAGGGAGTATTTCCGGGGAGCTGTACTTC,TRBV25-1,TRBJ2-7,.,.
CATSRDGAGDSYEQYF,TGTGCCACCAGCAGAGATGGGGCCGGTGACTCCTACGAGCAGTACTTC,TRBV15,TRBJ2-7,.,few
CSSTWTAGGTDTQYF,TGCAGCTCTACCTGGACAGCCGGCGGCACAGATACGCAGTATTTT,TRBV29-1,TRBJ2-3,.,many
CASRGLAGGTDTQYF,TGTGCCAGCAGAGGACTAGCGGGAGGAACAGATACGCAGTATTTT,TRBV2,TRBJ2-3,TRBD2,.
CASRSHLATGGNEKLFF,TGCGCCAGCAGATCCCACCTCGCGACAGGGGGAAATGAAAAACTGTTTTTT,TRBV10-2,TRBJ1-4,TRBD1,.
CSVAVDGNTIYF,TGCAGCGTTGCAGTGGACGGAAACACCATATATTTT,TRBV29-1,TRBJ1-3,.,.
CASRPRDSSANEQFF,TGTGCCAGCAGACCCCGGGACAGCTCGGCGAATGAGCAGTTCTTC,TRBV24-1,TRBJ2-1,TRBD1,few
CASSLFPAGGKAEAFF,TGTGCCAGCAGTTTATTTCCGGCAGGGGGCAAGGCTGAAGCTTTCTTT,TRBV10-3,TRBJ1-1,TRBD1,.
CASSLFIREHCGYTF,TGTGCCAGCAGCTTATTTATCAGAGAACACTGTGGCTACACCTTC,TRBV7-8,TRBJ1-2,.,.
CASSPRDRENSPPHF,TGTGCCAGCAGTCCTCGGGACAGGGAGAATTCACCCCCCCACTTT,TRBV2,TRBJ1-6,TRBD1,.
CATSIAGPYGYTF,TGTGCCACCAGCATCGCGGGGCCCTATGGCTACACCTTC,TRBV15,TRBJ1-2,.,.
CASRQDVGTGELFF,TGTGCCAGCAGGCAAGACGTCGGGACCGGGGAGCTGTTTTTT,TRBV10-3,TRBJ2-2,.,.
CASSLGRTESYEQYF,TGCGCCAGCAGCTTGGGAAGGACTGAGTCCTACGAGCAGTACTTC,TRBV5-1,TRBJ2-7,.,many
CAISEPTSGSTGELFF,TGTGCCATCAGTGAGCCAACTAGCGGGTCTACCGGGGAGCTGTTTTTT,TRBV10-3,TRBJ2-2,TRBD2,many
CASSEQGLAGVEQFF,TGTGCCAGCAGCGAGCAGGGACTAGCGGGAGTGGAGCAGTTCTTC,TRBV9,TRBJ2-1,TRBD2,many
CASSTQGPGELFF,TGTGCCAGTAGTACCCAGGGACCCGGGGAGCTGTTTTTT,TRBV19,TRBJ2-2,.,many
CSASRQIYEQYF,TGCAGTGCGAGCCGTCAGATCTACGAGCAGTACTTC,TRBV20-1,TRBJ2-7,.,many
CASSDLVGGTEAFF,TGTGCCAGCAGTGATCTGGTAGGGGGCACTGAAGCTTTCTTT,TRBV6-1,TRBJ1-1,.,once
CASSRSPGTGISEAFF,TGCGCCAGCAGCCGATCCCCTGGGACAGGGATTAGTGAAGCTTTCTTT,TRBV4-3,TRBJ1-1,TRBD1,few
CASRLRGSTYEQYF,TGTGCCAGCAGACTGCGGGGGAGCACCTACGAGCAGTACTTC,TRBV6-2/TRBV6-3,TRBJ2-7,TRBD2,.
CASKDGATDTQYF,TGTGCCAGCAAAGACGGGGCCACAGATACGCAGTATTTT,TRBV6-5,TRBJ2-3,.,few
CASSLQRGRSDTQYF,TGTGCCAGCAGCTTACAACGGGGGCGATCAGATACGCAGTATTTT,TRBV19,TRBJ2-3,.,few
CASSIPGQGTNYGYTF,TGTGCCAGCAGCATACCGGGACAGGGAACTAACTATGGCTACACCTTC,TRBV11-1,TRBJ1-2,TRBD1,many
CASSVVGDQDGNTIYF,TGTGCCAGCAGCGTAGTTGGGGATCAGGATGGAAACACCATATATTTT,TRBV9,TRBJ1-3,.,few
CASSYRTSGNSDTQYF,TGTGCCAGCAGTTACCGGACTAGCGGGAATTCAGATACGCAGTATTTT,TRBV6-5,TRBJ2-3,TRBD2,.
CAWSVQGARSNQPQHF,TGTGCCTGGAGTGTACAGGGGGCTCGTAGCAATCAGCCCCAGCATTTT,TRBV30,TRBJ1-5,TRBD1,once
CATSPEGDNGQPQHF,TGTGCCACCAGCCCCGAGGGGGACAATGGTCAGCCCCAGCATTTT,TRBV15,TRBJ1-5,.,many
CASSGGVYTDTQYF,TGCGCCAGCAGTGGGGGGGTATACACAGATACGCAGTATTTT,TRBV5-1,TRBJ2-3,TRBD2,.
CASNRGRPGIGTEAFF,TGTGCCAGCAACCGTGGGAGGCCGGGGATCGGAACTGAAGCTTTCTTT,TRBV16,TRBJ1-1,.,few
CASSLGRLAGVRQLDNEQFF,TGTGCCAGCAGCTTAGGGCGGCTAGCGGGGGTTAGGCAATTGGACAATGAGCAGTTCTTC,TRBV11-1,TRBJ2-1,TRBD2,.
CASSLGMTTDTQYF,TGTGCCAGCAGCTTAGGGATGACCACAGATACGCAGTATTTT,TRBV7-7,TRBJ2-3,.,few
CASSQDDRVYEQYF,TGTGCCAGCAGCCAAGACGACAGGGTCTACGAGCAGTACTTC,TRBV3-1,TRBJ2-7,TRBD1,.
CSARDLWGKNIQYF,TGCAGTGCTAGAGATCTCTGGGGCAAAAACATTCAGTACTTC,TRBV20-1,TRBJ2-4,.,few
CASSPRVGGEKLFF,TGTGCCAGTAGTCCCAGGGTTGGGGGTGAAAAACTGTTTTTT,TRBV19,TRBJ1-4,.,many
CASTSKKTGNEYNEQFF,TGTGCCAGCACCTCCAAAAAGACAGGGAACGAATACAATGAGCAGTTCTTC,TRBV6-1,TRBJ2-1,TRBD1,few
CASSQLQGYYGYTF,TGTGCCAGCAGTCAATTACAGGGGTACTATGGCTACACCTTC,TRBV7-8,TRBJ1-2,TRBD1,.
CASKRTGADGAFF,TGTGCCAGCAAACGGACAGGGGCGGACGGAGCTTTCTTT,TRBV5-6,TRBJ1-1,TRBD1,.